This TCR beta chain is drawn from a study of OX40 agonist ivuxolimab in advanced cancers. As for the study in general: Enrolled patients in dose escalation had cancers that were hepatocellular carcinoma, melanoma, renal cell or head and neck cancer. General study results and limits: CD4+ and CD8+ blood T cells expanded clonally by week 6 at 0.1 to 3.0 mg/kg. A proportion of nonresponders additionally exhibited low normalized T-cell clonal expansion. Partial responders at 0.1-3.0 mg/kg showed near-lowest clonal expansion.

This table comes from immunoSEQ multiplex PCR, and its TCRdb copy is limited to in-frame clones, with some not included. The data show some 45,000 clones, 80% seen once. V shed 3 bases and J shed 4 bases, with 9 bases lying between them. There are 13 residues in the CDR3. The germline CDR1 and CDR2 sequences are MDHEN and SYDVKM. As concerns this clone: Its specificity is not known.

The receptor was derived from an adult with an advanced solid tumor such as melanoma, head and neck, liver or kidney cancer. The sequencing used CD4+ or CD8+ T cells sorted from blood, collected in a trial of the OX40 agonist ivuxolimab. V usage is TRBV28 and J usage is TRBJ1-2; weak D call: TRBD1 (5 bases). CDR3 amino acids: CASSFRQRYGYTF. CDR3 in DNA: TGTGCCAGCAGTTTCCGACAGCGCTATGGCTACACCTTC.